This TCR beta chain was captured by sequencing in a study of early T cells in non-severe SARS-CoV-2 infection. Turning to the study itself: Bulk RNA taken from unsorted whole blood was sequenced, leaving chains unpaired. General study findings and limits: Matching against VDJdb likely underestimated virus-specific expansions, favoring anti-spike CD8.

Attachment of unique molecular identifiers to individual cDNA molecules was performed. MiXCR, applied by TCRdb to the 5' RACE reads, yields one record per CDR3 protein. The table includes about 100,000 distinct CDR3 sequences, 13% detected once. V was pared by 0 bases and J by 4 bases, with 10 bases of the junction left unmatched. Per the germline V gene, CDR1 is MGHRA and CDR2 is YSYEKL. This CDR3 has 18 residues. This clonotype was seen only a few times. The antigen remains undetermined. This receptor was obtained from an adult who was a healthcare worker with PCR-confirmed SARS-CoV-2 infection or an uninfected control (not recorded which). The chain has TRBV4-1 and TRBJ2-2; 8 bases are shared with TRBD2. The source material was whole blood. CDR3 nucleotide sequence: TGCGCCAGCAGCCAAGAGGCAACTAGCGGCGTCGTCACCGGGGAGCTGTTTTTT. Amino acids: CASSQEATSGVVTGELFF.